This entry describes one T cell receptor (beta chain). What it binds is unknown. With the Oncomine TCR Beta short-read assay, DNA from cultured CD4+ T cells was sequenced. TCRdb processed the PCR reads anew with MiXCR; each CDR3 protein has one entry. The table lists under 9,500 distinct CDR3 sequences, just under 65% of them singletons. These data belong to a study of vaccination and CD4 T cells after COVID-19. Study-wide background: The convalescent group had six males, four females, seven Caucasians, two Asians, one multiracial.

Treatment defined: roughly 10-day PBMC culture with coronavirus spike peptide pools or control peptides (ViraFEST assay). ViraFEST stimulated the growth of antigen-specific T cells using peptide pools and subsequently profiled their TCRs by sequencing. Cultures of PBMCs, around 2 million per well, were set up with about 10 IU/ml IL-2 and around 9.7 ug/ml peptide pools. The CDR3 runs 13 residues. Germline V gene sequence: CDR1 SQVTM, CDR2 ANQGSEA. Trimming pared 5 bases from V and 5 bases from J, leaving 15 bases between. Specimen: CD4+ T cells from blood, cultured in vitro. The sequence came from a human donor who had recovered from COVID-19. The chain links TRBV29-1 to TRBJ2-5; the D is unclear. Here the CDR3 DNA reads TGCAGCGTTTCAAAACCAAGCTTGGAGACCCAGTACTTC. It is translated as CSVSKPSLETQYF. The full variable domain, completed using reference TRBV29-1 and TRBJ2-5, is SAVISQKPSRDICQRGTSLTIQCQVDSQVTMMFWYRQQPGQSLTLIATANQGSEATYESGFVIDKFPISRPNLTFSTLTVSNMSPEDSSIYLCSVSKPSLETQYFGPGTRLLVL.